One sample yielded the 27 T cell receptor beta chains listed below, sequenced in a study of T-cell memory formation after mild COVID-19. TCRdb redid the calling of the 5' RACE reads with MiXCR, one entry per CDR3 protein. This table has more than 450,000 distinct CDR3 sequences, about a sixth appearing once. The sample consisted of PBMCs or a T cell subset sorted from them (not recorded which). These receptors were taken from an adult woman who had mild COVID-19 (a few samples of this study predate the infection). Cell type and time point are not known.

This rearrangement joins TRBV7-9 to TRBJ1-1; D unresolved. The CDR3 totals 16 residues. V was shortened by 4 bases and J by 1 base, with 16 bases between the two germline ends. Germline V gene data show CDR1 as SEHNR and CDR2 as FQNEAQ (reference sequence). The DNA of the CDR3 is TGTGCCAGCAGCTACCCGCGGGGTAGGTCGAACACTGAAGCTTTCTTT. It encodes CASSYPRGRSNTEAFF.

This clonotype was detected only a few times. This chain connects TRBV5-1 to TRBJ2-5, with 8 bases aligning to TRBD2. J lost 5 bases, V lost 0 bases, and 9 bases had no gene match. Germline CDR1 SGHRS, CDR2 YFSETQ. This CDR3 has 16 residues. The chain's CDR3 is CASSLAGLDVGETQYF. The CDR3 region has the DNA TGCGCCAGCAGCTTGGCGGGACTAGATGTAGGGGAGACCCAGTACTTC. Combining the CDR3 with reference TRBV5-1 and TRBJ2-5 gives the whole variable domain KAGVTQTPRYLIKTRGQQVTLSCSPISGHRSVSWYQQTPGQGLQFLFEYFSETQRNKGNFPGRFSGRQFSNSRSEMNVSTLELGDSALYLCASSLAGLDVGETQYFGPGTRLLVL.

The chain has TRBV7-9 and TRBJ2-1; 11 nucleotides agree with TRBD2. The CDR3 loop spans 17 amino acids. J lost 0 bases, V lost 5 bases, and 6 bases had no gene match. In germline, CDR1 is SEHNR, CDR2 FQNEAQ (reference sequence). The CDR3 region has the DNA TGTGCCAGCAGCCGACTAGCGGGGAGGCTCTCCTACAATGAGCAGTTCTTC. Translating it yields CASSRLAGRLSYNEQFF.

The sample holds a few counts of this clonotype. The V and J genes are TRBV2 and TRBJ2-3; D not resolved. The CDR3 length is 14 residues. Trimming shortened V by 9 bases and J by 0 bases, and 13 bases separated the two germline ends. Germline CDR1 reads SNHLY; CDR2 reads FYNNEI. CDR3 residues: CARKQRTSTDTQYF. CDR3 DNA: TGTGCCAGAAAGCAGAGAACTAGCACAGATACGCAGTATTTT.

This clonotype was observed a few times. The chain has TRBV29-1 and TRBJ2-2, with 7 bases fitting TRBD2. The germline V gene has CDR1 SQVTM and CDR2 ANQGSEA. V shed 2 bases, J shed 0 bases, and the junction held 3 bases outside the gene matches. This CDR3 has 15 amino acids. The CDR3 reads CSVESSGSNTGELFF. The CDR3 DNA follows: TGCAGCGTTGAATCTAGCGGTTCGAACACCGGGGAGCTGTTTTTT.

This clonotype was detected only a few times. The CDR3 DNA reads as TGTGCCAGCAGCCATACAGGGATGGGGGACTATGGCTACACCTTC. Protein sequence: CASSHTGMGDYGYTF. The rearrangement joins TRBV3-1 to TRBJ1-2; a possible D gene is TRBD1 (6 bases). The CDR3 is 15 amino acids. The germline gives CDR1 LGHDT, CDR2 YNNKEL (reference sequence). V lost 3 bases, J lost 3 bases, and 14 bases lay in between.

This clonotype was observed a few times. The CDR3 loop is CASSKDNRNYEQYF. Written as DNA, the CDR3 is TGCGCCAGCAGTAAGGACAACAGGAACTACGAGCAGTACTTC. The genes are TRBV4-3 and TRBJ2-7, with D perhaps matching TRBD1 (5 bases). The V gene's germline CDR1 is LGHNA and CDR2 YSLEER. V shed 6 bases and J shed 3 bases, with 15 bases lying between them. CDR3 length: 14 residues.

The chain has TRBV7-6 and TRBJ2-4; 7 bases agree with TRBD1. Germline CDR1 and CDR2: SGHVS and FNYEAQ. V shed 7 bases and J 1 base; nucleotides not matched to a gene: 10. The CDR3 totals 16 residues. CDR3 nucleotide sequence: TGTGCCAGCAAGCTTGGGGGACAGAGGGCCAAAAACATTCAGTACTTC. Amino acids: CASKLGGQRAKNIQYF.

This clonotype has more than one count but fewer than ten. The junction does not match germline at one end; this may be a read error. V is TRBV11-2 and J is TRBJ1-2; D call uncertain. Germline CDR1 is SGHAT and CDR2 is FQNNGV. The CDR3 has 15 residues. The DNA for the CDR3 is TGTGCCAGCAGCTTAGCCAGTCGAGGCCACTACGGCTACACCTTC. Amino acid sequence: CASSLASRGHYGYTF.

This clonotype was seen many times. The chain uses TRBV4-1 and TRBJ2-5; no definite D call. Between the trimmed V and J ends, which lost 0 bases and 4 bases, there was a span of 6 bases. CDR1 and CDR2 (germline): MGHRA, YSYEKL. CDR3 length equals 13 residues. CDR3 in DNA: TGCGCCAGCAGCCAAGAGGGTTTAGAGACCCAGTACTTC. It yields the protein CASSQEGLETQYF.

This clonotype was seen a few times. The chain couples TRBV27 to TRBJ2-2; 8 positions agree with TRBD2. Germline V CDR1 and CDR2: MNHEY, SMNVEV (reference sequence). The CDR3 is made up of 16 amino acids. J lost 7 bases, V lost 5 bases, and 12 bases had no gene match. The CDR3 loop is CASSPSGSWGFGELFF. CDR3 sequence (DNA): TGTGCCAGCAGTCCGAGCGGGAGCTGGGGGTTCGGGGAGCTGTTTTTT.

This clonotype turned up a few times. One end of the junction is discordant with germline, which a read error may explain. The gene calls are TRBV4-1 and TRBJ2-7; D ambiguous. This CDR3 spans 13 amino acids. In germline, CDR1 is MGHRA, CDR2 YSYEKL. The CDR3 nucleotides read TGCGCCAGCAGCCAAGAGTGGGCAATGGAGCGGTACTTC. Amino acids: CASSQEWAMERYF.

This clonotype was counted a few times. V is TRBV5-1 and J is TRBJ2-7; D not certain. V lost 1 base, J lost 0 bases, and 8 bases lay in between. Per germline, CDR1 SGHRS and CDR2 YFSETQ. The CDR3 has 14 residues. CDR3 nucleotide sequence: TGCGCCAGCAGCTTGATACCGAGCTCCTACGAGCAGTACTTC. Residues: CASSLIPSSYEQYF.

The CDR3 DNA follows: TGTGCCAGCAGCTTAGACAGAACCACTTACAATCAGCCCCAGCATTTT. Encoded protein: CASSLDRTTYNQPQHF. The chain carries TRBV7-8 and TRBJ1-5; D not certain. CDR1 is SGHVS, CDR2 FQNEAQ, per germline. The CDR3 consists of 16 residues. V was cut by 1 base and J by 3 bases, with 13 bases left in between.

The chain links TRBV19 to TRBJ2-7, with a tentative D call TRBD2 (5 bases). CDR1 and CDR2 (germline): LNHDA, SQIVND (reference sequence). Trimming removed 5 bases from V and 0 bases from J, with 11 bases in between. The CDR3 contains 14 residues. The CDR3 nucleotides are TGTGCCAGTAGTGCCAGACGGGACTCCTACGAGCAGTACTTC. Translated: CASSARRDSYEQYF.

The chain couples TRBV24-1 to TRBJ2-2; D is perhaps TRBD1 (6 bases). CDR1 and CDR2 (germline): KGHDR, SFDVKD. This CDR3 comprises 16 residues. V was trimmed by 4 bases and J by 1 base, leaving 12 bases between them. CDR3 sequence (DNA): TGTGCCACCAGTGACTGGGACACAAGGAACACCGGGGAGCTGTTTTTT. Translated, it gives CATSDWDTRNTGELFF.

This clonotype was seen only a few times. The gene calls are TRBV29-1 and TRBJ2-7, with 8 bases that match TRBD1. This CDR3 has 13 amino acids. J was trimmed by 4 bases and V by 7 bases; bases with no gene match: 9. Germline values: CDR1 SQVTM, CDR2 ANQGSEA. CDR3 in DNA: TGCAGCGCTGAGGGCCAGGGGGCGTACGAGCAGTACTTC. Translating it yields CSAEGQGAYEQYF.

The chain carries TRBV4-2 and TRBJ2-6; D is perhaps TRBD1 (6 bases). The CDR3 has 19 amino acids. CDR1 is LGHNA and CDR2 is YNFKEQ in the germline V gene. V gave up 0 bases and J gave up 0 bases, with 15 bases separating them. The CDR3 reads CASSQDWQGQTSGANVLTF. The CDR3 DNA follows: TGTGCCAGCAGCCAAGATTGGCAGGGACAAACCTCTGGGGCCAACGTCCTGACTTTC.

The rearrangement links TRBV20-1 to TRBJ2-1, with D tentatively TRBD2 (6 bases). V shed 3 bases and J shed 2 bases, with 14 bases lying between them. The germline gives CDR1 DFQATT, CDR2 SNEGSKA (reference sequence). The CDR3 is 15 amino acids. The CDR3 loop is CSASPTTRTYNEQFF. CDR3 coding DNA: TGCAGTGCTAGTCCAACGACTAGGACCTACAATGAGCAGTTCTTC.

This clonotype was detected a few times. The chain is built from TRBV30 and TRBJ2-3; 8 positions agree with TRBD1. The CDR3 extends over 15 amino acids. Per germline, CDR1 GTSNPN and CDR2 SVGIG (reference sequence). The V segment lost 5 bases and the J segment 6 bases; nucleotides outside the gene matches: 13. The CDR3 region is CAWVRTGPLLDTQYF. DNA for the CDR3: TGTGCCTGGGTCAGGACAGGGCCTCTTTTGGATACGCAGTATTTT.

The J gene is TRBJ1-1, the V gene TRBV7-6, with 8 bases that match TRBD1. This CDR3 comprises 13 residues. Germline V gene sequence: CDR1 SGHVS, CDR2 FNYEAQ. Losses at the gene ends were 5 bases for V and 9 bases for J; bases not matched to a gene: 8. The CDR3 DNA follows: TGTGCCAGCAGCGTGGGACAGGCAATGAAAGCTTTCTTT. It specifies CASSVGQAMKAFF.

The V gene is TRBV7-2, the J gene TRBJ2-1; 7 bases match TRBD1. The junction had 3 bases not matched to a gene; V was cut back by 6 bases and J by 4 bases. The germline V gene has CDR1 SGHTA and CDR2 FQGNSA. The CDR3 has 13 amino acids. CDR3 sequence: CASRATGYNEQFF. The CDR3 DNA is TGTGCCAGCAGGGCGACAGGGTACAATGAGCAGTTCTTC.

The rearrangement joins TRBV6-2 or TRBV6-3 to TRBJ1-1; D ambiguous. CDR1 and CDR2 from the germline V gene are MNHEY and SVGEGT. V was shortened by 7 bases and J by 4 bases, with 13 bases between the two germline ends. There are 13 residues in the CDR3. CDR3 sequence (DNA): TGTGCCAGCAAGTCCACCAGCGGCACTGAAGCTTTCTTT. Translated, it gives CASKSTSGTEAFF.

This clonotype showed up just a few times. V is TRBV5-1 and J is TRBJ1-1; 12 bases agree with TRBD1. The germline CDR1 and CDR2 sequences are SGHRS and YFSETQ. CDR3 length: 18 residues. Trimming took 4 bases from V and 1 from J; bases not matched to a gene: 11. CDR3 sequence (DNA): TGCGCCAGCAGCCAGACTACCGGGACAGGGGGCAGGAACACTGAAGCTTTCTTT. Protein product: CASSQTTGTGGRNTEAFF. The complete variable domain, with remaining parts taken from reference TRBV5-1 and TRBJ1-1, reads KAGVTQTPRYLIKTRGQQVTLSCSPISGHRSVSWYQQTPGQGLQFLFEYFSETQRNKGNFPGRFSGRQFSNSRSEMNVSTLELGDSALYLCASSQTTGTGGRNTEAFFGQGTRLTVV.

This rearrangement joins TRBV6-5 to TRBJ2-2, with unresolved D. This CDR3 has 14 residues. Trimming stripped 4 bases from V and 0 bases from J, with 6 bases between. In germline, CDR1 is MNHEY, CDR2 SVGAGI. The CDR3 sequence is CASSFGTNTGELFF. The CDR3 bases are TGTGCCAGCAGTTTCGGAACGAACACCGGGGAGCTGTTTTTT.

The gene calls are TRBV30 and TRBJ2-1, with D uncertain. The CDR3 has 14 residues. Germline V gene data show CDR1 as GTSNPN and CDR2 as SVGIG (reference sequence). V shed 5 bases and J shed 6 bases, with 17 bases lying between them. The CDR3 here is CAWGPLLLGNEQFF. CDR3 bases: TGTGCCTGGGGTCCCCTTCTCCTGGGCAATGAGCAGTTCTTC.

This clonotype showed up just a few times. The chain has TRBV7-2 and TRBJ2-1, with a possible D match to TRBD2 (5 bases). CDR1 is SGHTA, CDR2 FQGNSA, per germline. The CDR3 contains 14 residues. Trimming cost V 4 bases and J 7 bases, with 14 bases left between them. The CDR3 sequence is CASSYPRGRNEQFF. Here the CDR3 DNA reads TGTGCCAGCAGCTACCCCCGGGGAAGAAATGAGCAGTTCTTC.